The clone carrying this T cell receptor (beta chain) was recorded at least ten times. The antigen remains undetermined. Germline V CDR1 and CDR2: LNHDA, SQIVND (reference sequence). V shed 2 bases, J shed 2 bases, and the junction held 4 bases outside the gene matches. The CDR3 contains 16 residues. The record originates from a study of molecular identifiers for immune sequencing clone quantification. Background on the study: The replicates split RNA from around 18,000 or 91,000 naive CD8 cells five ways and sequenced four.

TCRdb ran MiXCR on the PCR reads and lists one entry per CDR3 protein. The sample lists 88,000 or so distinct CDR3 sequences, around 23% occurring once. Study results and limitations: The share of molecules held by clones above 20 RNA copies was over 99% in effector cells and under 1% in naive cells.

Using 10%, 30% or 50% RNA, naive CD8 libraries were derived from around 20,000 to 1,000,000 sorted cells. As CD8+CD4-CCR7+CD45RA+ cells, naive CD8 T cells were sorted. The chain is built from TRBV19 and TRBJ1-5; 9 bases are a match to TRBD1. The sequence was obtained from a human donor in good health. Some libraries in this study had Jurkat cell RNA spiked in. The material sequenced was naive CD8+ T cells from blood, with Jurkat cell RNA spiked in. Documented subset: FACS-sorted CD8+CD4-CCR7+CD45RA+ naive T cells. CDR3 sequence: CASSISQGAGNQPQHF. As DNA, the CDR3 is TGTGCCAGTAGTATATCACAGGGGGCAGGCAATCAGCCCCAGCATTTT. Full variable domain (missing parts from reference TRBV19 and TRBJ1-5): DGGITQSPKYLFRKEGQNVTLSCEQNLNHDAMYWYRQDPGQGLRLIYYSQIVNDFQKGDIAEGYSVSREKKESFPLTVTSAQKNPTAFYLCASSISQGAGNQPQHFGDGTRLSIL.